This T cell receptor (beta chain) was sequenced for a study of identical twins. Findings and limits, study-wide: These conclusions were based on statistical analysis (cross-sectional, not following the same donors).

TCRdb fed the 5' RACE reads into MiXCR, producing one record per CDR3 protein. The sample records some 1,600,000 distinct CDR3 sequences, around 29% being singletons. This clonotype was observed a handful of times. Its target is not known. This CDR3 has 15 amino acids. V was pared by 6 bases and J by 7 bases, with 16 bases of the junction left unmatched. Germline V CDR1 and CDR2: DFQATT, SNEGSKA (reference sequence). The TCR sequence derives from a newborn girl in good health. The chain has TRBV20-1 and TRBJ2-3; 7 bases are shared with TRBD2. The sequencing sample was made of cord blood. The CDR3 region has the DNA TGCAGTGCCAGACGACTAGCCCAGTTGGTCAATACGCAGTATTTT. The encoded protein is CSARRLAQLVNTQYF.